This TCR beta chain was sequenced for a study of T cells after yellow fever vaccination. About the research overall: Any fraction with a low cell number was prepared using SMART-Seq v4 Ultra Low Input. Study results and limitations: A weaker but faster secondary response was observed, peaking on day 5 versus 15. It was a small share of clonotypes that appeared in both CD4 and CD8 compartments.

With 3 bases removed from V and 0 bases from J, the gap between germline ends came to 11 bases. The germline V gene has CDR1 MGHRA and CDR2 YSYEKL. This CDR3 is 15 amino acids long. From the 5' RACE reads, TCRdb called clonotypes with MiXCR, one entry per CDR3 protein. The sample contains some 160,000 distinct CDR3 sequences, around 9% of which appear only once. This clonotype was detected a few times. What it recognizes is unknown. The genes are TRBV4-1 and TRBJ1-2; D ambiguous. The origin of this receptor is a man aged 18 to 35 who received the YFV17D yellow fever vaccine. Sequenced material: CD8+ T cells sorted from PBMCs, taken 45 days after the yellow fever booster vaccination. The CDR3 coding sequence is TGCGCCAGCAGCCAGGGTGCGGAAACTAACTATGGCTACACCTTC. It specifies CASSQGAETNYGYTF.